These 7 T cell receptor beta chains share one sample of origin, sequenced in a study of blood T cell repertoires in COVID-19. Sequenced by immunoSEQ multiplex PCR; TCRdb stores in-frame clones only, minus some. The repertoire has about 87,000 clones, 70% to 85% of them found once; the top ten carry approximately 3%. Sequenced: peripheral blood. The receptors were gathered from an elderly woman with COVID-19, enrolled during active disease.

This clone has just one count. The V gene is TRBV4-2, the J gene TRBJ1-1, with TRBD1 matching 10 bases. Germline assignment: CDR1 LGHNA and CDR2 YNFKEQ. This CDR3 region has 14 residues. V shed 5 bases, J shed 5 bases, and the junction held 5 bases outside the gene matches. DNA for the CDR3: TGTGCCAGCAGCACGACAGGGGGCGATACTGAAGCTTTCTTT. This sequence encodes CASSTTGGDTEAFF.

The chain is built from TRBV15 and TRBJ2-1, with D perhaps TRBD1 (5 bases). There are 15 residues in the CDR3. V gave up 1 base and J gave up 3 bases, with 10 bases separating them. Germline V gene data show CDR1 as LNHNV and CDR2 as YYDKDF (reference sequence). CDR3 amino acids: CATSRVQGDYNEQFF. DNA of the CDR3: TGTGCCACCAGCAGAGTCCAGGGTGACTACAATGAGCAGTTCTTC.

The chain is built from TRBV27 and TRBJ1-2; perhaps TRBD1 as D (6 bases). This CDR3 comprises 14 residues. Germline CDR1 reads MNHEY; CDR2 reads SMNVEV (reference sequence). Trimming removed 6 bases from V and 8 bases from J, with 19 bases in between. The DNA for the CDR3 is TGTGCCAGCAGCTTAGGGGGGACGCCCGGGGGCTACACCTTC. Residues: CASSLGGTPGGYTF.

The CDR3 spells CASTLQGNNSPLHF. CDR3 in DNA: TGTGCCAGCACACTACAGGGGAATAATTCACCCCTCCACTTT. The chain combines TRBV6-5 with TRBJ1-6; 7 bases map to TRBD1. This CDR3 comprises 14 residues. Trimming removed 7 bases from V and 5 bases from J; junction bases left unmatched: 5. Germline V CDR1 and CDR2: MNHEY, SVGAGI.

The V call is TRBV18, the J call TRBJ1-2; 8 bases agree with TRBD1. CDR1 and CDR2 (germline): KGHSH, LQKENI. Trimming removed 4 bases from V and 8 bases from J; junction bases left unmatched: 15. This CDR3 is built from 16 residues. The CDR3 DNA sequence: TGTGCCAGCTCACAATCACAGGGGGACCGTGGAGGGGGCTACACCTTC. It translates to CASSQSQGDRGGGYTF.

This rearrangement joins TRBV21-1 to TRBJ2-7; the listed D gene, TRBD1, was not tested against the DNA. TRBV21-1 is a pseudogene. The CDR3 extends over 15 amino acids. The CDR3 loop reads CASSGTGGYSYEQYF. The CDR3 DNA reads as TGTGCCAGCAGCGGGACAGGGGGATATTCCTACGAGCAGTACTTC.

Points on this clone: Its ends do not fully match the called genes, so a read error is possible. The chain has TRBV2 and TRBJ1-6; no clear D. The CDR3 is 11 residues long. The germline V gene has CDR1 SNHLY and CDR2 FYNNEI. CDR3 DNA: TGTGCCAGCAGTGTTCAATCACTCCTCCACTTT. Encoded protein: CASSVQSLLHF.